A single T cell receptor beta chain is shown here with its context. The data belong to a study of control samples from healthy donors and cancer patients. Here immunoSEQ multiplex PCR was the method, and the copy in TCRdb shows in-frame clones only, minus some. The sample records 140,000 or so clones, about 93% being singletons. Per germline, CDR1 LGHNA and CDR2 YSLEER. The CDR3 runs to 14 residues. Trimming left V 5 bases short and J 6 bases short, with 16 bases between. The source material was PBMCs. The chain uses TRBV4-3 and TRBJ1-2; possible D gene TRBD1, 6 bases. This clonotype originated in a man in his sixties with colorectal cancer. CDR3 region: CASSKTGTRNGYTF. CDR3 nucleotide sequence: TGCGCCAGCAGCAAGACCGGGACACGCAATGGCTACACCTTC.